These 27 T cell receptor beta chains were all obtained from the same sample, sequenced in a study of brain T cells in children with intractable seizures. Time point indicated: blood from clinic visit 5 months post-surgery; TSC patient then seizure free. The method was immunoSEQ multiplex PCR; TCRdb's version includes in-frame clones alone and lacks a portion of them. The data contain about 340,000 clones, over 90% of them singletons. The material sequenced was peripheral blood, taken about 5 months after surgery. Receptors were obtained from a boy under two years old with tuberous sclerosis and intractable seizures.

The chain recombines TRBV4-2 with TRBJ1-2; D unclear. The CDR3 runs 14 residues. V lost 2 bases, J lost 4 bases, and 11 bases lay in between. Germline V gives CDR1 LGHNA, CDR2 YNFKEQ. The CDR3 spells CASSQPSVFYGYTF. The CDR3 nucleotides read TGTGCCAGCAGCCAACCCAGCGTATTCTATGGCTACACCTTC.

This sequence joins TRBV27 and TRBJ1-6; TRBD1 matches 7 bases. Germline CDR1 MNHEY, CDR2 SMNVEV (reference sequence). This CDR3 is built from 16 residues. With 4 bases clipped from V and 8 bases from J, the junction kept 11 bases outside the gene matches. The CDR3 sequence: CASSSRVDREDSPLHF. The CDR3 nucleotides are TGTGCCAGCAGTTCGCGCGTCGACAGGGAAGATTCACCCCTCCACTTT.

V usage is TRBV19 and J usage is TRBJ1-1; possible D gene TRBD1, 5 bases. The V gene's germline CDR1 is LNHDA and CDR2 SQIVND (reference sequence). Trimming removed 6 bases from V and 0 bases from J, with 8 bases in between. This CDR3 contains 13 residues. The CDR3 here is CASSRGVNTEAFF. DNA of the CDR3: TGTGCCAGTAGCCGAGGGGTGAACACTGAAGCTTTCTTT.

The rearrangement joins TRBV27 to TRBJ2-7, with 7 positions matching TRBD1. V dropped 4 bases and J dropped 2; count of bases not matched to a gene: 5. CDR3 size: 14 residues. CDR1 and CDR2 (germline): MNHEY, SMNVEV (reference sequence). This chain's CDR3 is CASSYRGQAYEQYF. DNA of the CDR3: TGTGCCAGCAGTTACAGGGGTCAGGCCTACGAGCAGTACTTC.

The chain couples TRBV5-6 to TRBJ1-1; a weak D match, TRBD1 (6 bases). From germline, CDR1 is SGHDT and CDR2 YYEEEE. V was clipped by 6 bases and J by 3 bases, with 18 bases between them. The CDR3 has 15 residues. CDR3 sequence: CASIDYRVRDTEAFF. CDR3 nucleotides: TGTGCCAGCATCGATTACAGGGTTCGTGACACTGAAGCTTTCTTT.

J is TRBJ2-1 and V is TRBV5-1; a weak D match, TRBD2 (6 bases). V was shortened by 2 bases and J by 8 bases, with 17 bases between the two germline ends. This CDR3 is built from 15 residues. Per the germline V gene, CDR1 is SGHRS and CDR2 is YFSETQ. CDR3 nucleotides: TGCGCCAGCAGCTTAGATGGGACTCACGGCGATGAGCAGTTCTTC. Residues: CASSLDGTHGDEQFF. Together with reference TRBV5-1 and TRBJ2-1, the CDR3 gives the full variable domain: KAGVTQTPRYLIKTRGQQVTLSCSPISGHRSVSWYQQTPGQGLQFLFEYFSETQRNKGNFPGRFSGRQFSNSRSEMNVSTLELGDSALYLCASSLDGTHGDEQFFGPGTRLTVL.

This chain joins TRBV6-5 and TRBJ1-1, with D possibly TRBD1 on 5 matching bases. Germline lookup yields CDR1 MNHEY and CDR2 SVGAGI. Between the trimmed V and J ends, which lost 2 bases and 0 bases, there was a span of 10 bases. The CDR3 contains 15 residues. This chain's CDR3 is CASSYAGQLNTEAFF. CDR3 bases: TGTGCCAGCAGTTACGCCGGACAACTGAACACTGAAGCTTTCTTT.

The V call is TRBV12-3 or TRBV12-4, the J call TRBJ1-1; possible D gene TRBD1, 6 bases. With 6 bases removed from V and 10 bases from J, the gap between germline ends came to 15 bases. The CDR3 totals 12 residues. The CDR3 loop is CASSHFQGRAFF. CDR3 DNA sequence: TGTGCCAGCAGCCATTTTCAGGGGAGAGCTTTCTTT.

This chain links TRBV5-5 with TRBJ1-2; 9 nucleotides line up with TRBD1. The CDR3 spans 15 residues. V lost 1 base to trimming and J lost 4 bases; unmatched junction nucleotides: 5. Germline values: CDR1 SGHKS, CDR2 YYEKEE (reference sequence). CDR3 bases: TGTGCCAGCAGCTTGTTCAGGACAGGGGTCTATGGCTACACCTTC. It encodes CASSLFRTGVYGYTF.

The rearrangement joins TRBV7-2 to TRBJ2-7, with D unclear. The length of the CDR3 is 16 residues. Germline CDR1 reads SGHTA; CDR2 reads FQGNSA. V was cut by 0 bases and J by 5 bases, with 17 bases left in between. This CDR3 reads CASSLAGNLYSHEQYF. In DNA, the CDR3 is TGTGCCAGCAGCTTAGCAGGGAACCTATATAGCCACGAGCAGTACTTC.

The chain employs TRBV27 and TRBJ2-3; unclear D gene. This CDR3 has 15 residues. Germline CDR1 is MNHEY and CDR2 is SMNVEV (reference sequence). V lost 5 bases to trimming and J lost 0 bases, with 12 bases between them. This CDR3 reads CASSLLDGSTDTQYF. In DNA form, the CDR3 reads TGTGCCAGCAGTCTGCTGGACGGTAGCACAGATACGCAGTATTTT.

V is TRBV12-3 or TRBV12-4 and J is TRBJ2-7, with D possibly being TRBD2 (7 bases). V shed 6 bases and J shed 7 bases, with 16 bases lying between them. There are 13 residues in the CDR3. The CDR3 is CASRAGGLWEQYF. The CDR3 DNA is TGTGCCAGCAGGGCCGGGGGGCTCTGGGAGCAGTACTTC.

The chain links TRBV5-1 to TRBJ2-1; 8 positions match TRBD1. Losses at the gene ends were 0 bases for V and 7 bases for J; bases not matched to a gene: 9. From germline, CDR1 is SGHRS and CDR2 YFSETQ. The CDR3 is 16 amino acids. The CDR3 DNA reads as TGCGCCAGCAGCTTGGCCTCAGGGGGCGTCGGGAATGAGCAGTTCTTC. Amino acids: CASSLASGGVGNEQFF.

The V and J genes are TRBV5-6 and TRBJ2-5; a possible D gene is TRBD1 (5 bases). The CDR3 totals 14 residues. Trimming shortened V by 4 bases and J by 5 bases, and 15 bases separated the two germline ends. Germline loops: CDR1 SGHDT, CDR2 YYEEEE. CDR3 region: CASSPGLVSETQYF. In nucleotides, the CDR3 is TGTGCCAGCAGCCCAGGGTTAGTGAGCGAGACCCAGTACTTC.

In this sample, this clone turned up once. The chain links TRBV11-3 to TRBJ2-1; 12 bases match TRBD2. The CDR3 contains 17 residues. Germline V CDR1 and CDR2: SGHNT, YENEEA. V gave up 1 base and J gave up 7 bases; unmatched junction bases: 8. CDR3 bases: TGTGCCAGCAGCTTAGTATTTCTAGCGGGAGGGGAAAATGAGCAGTTCTTC. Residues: CASSLVFLAGGENEQFF.

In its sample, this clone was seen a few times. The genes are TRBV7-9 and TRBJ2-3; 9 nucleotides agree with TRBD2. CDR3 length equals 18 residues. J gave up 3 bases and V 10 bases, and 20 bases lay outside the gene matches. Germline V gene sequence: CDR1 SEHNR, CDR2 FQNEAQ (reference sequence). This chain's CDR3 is CAIGRGGGGGLATDTQYF. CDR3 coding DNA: TGTGCCATCGGGAGGGGTGGTGGAGGGGGACTAGCAACAGATACGCAGTATTTT.

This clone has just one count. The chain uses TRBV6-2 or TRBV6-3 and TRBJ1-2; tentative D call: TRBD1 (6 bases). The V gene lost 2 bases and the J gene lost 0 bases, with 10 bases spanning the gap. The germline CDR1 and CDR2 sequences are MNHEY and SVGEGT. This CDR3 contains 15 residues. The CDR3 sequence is CASSYLGGPNYGYTF. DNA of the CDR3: TGTGCCAGCAGTTACCTCGGGGGGCCTAACTATGGCTACACCTTC.

The CDR3 sequence: CASSLLGTVSPYGYTF. The CDR3 nucleotides are TGTGCCAGCAGTTTACTAGGGACAGTCAGTCCCTATGGCTACACCTTC. The chain joins TRBV27 to TRBJ1-2, with TRBD1 matching over 7 bases. CDR3 size: 16 residues. The ends lost 2 bases at V and 4 bases at J; junction bases unmatched: 10. The V gene's germline CDR1 is MNHEY and CDR2 SMNVEV (reference sequence).

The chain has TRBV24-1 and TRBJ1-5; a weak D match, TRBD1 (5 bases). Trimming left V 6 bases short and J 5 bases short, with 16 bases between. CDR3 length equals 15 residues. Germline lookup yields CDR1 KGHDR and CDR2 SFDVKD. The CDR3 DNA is TGTGCCACCAGTCATCCCCCCCGGGGGGATCAGCCCCAGCATTTT. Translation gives CATSHPPRGDQPQHF.

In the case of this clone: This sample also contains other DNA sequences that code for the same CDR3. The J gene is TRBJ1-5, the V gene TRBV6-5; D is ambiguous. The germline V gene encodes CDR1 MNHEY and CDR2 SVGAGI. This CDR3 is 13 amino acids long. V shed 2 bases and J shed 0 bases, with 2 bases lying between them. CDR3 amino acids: CASSYSSNQPQHF. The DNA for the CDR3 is TGTGCCAGCAGTTACAGTAGCAATCAGCCCCAGCATTTT.

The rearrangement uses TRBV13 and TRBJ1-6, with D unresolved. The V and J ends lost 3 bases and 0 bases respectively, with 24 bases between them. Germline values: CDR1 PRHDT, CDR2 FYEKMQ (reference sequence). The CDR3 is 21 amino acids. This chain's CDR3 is CASSFRVEAIPWSSYNSPLHF. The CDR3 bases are TGTGCCAGCAGCTTCCGGGTAGAGGCCATCCCTTGGAGCTCCTATAATTCACCCCTCCACTTT.

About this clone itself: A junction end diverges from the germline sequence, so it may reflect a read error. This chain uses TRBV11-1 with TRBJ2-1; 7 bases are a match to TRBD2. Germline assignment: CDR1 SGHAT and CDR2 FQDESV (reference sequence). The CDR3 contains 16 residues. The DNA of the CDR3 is TGTGCCAGCAGTCGAAACCGGGACTACTACTACAGTGAGCAGTTCTTC. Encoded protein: CASSRNRDYYYSEQFF.

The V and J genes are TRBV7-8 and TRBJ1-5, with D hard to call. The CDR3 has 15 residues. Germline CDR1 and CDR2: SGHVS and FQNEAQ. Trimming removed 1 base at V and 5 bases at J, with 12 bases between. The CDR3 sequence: CASSLGTPGDQPQHF. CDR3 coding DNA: TGTGCCAGCAGCTTAGGGACGCCAGGCGATCAGCCCCAGCATTTT.

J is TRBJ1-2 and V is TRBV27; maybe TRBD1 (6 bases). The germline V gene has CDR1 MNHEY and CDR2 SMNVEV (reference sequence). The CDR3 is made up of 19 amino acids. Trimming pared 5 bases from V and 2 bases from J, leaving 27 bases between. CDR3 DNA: TGTGCCAGCAGTCCCCCCCCAGACAGGCGCGGGCAGCAAAACTATGGCTACACCTTC. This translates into CASSPPPDRRGQQNYGYTF.

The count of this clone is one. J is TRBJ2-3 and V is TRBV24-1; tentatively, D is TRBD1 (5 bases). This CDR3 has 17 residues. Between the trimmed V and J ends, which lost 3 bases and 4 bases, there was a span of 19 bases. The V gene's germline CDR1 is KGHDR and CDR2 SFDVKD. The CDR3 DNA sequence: TGTGCCACCAGTGATAGGGGCGCCGGTTTTGGGGCAGATACGCAGTATTTT. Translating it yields CATSDRGAGFGADTQYF.

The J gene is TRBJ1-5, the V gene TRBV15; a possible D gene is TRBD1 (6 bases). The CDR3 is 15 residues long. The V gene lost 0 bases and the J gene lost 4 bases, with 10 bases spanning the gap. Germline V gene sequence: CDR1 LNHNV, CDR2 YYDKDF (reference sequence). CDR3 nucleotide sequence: TGTGCCACCAGCAGAGAGGGGGGCCCGAATCAGCCCCAGCATTTT. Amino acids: CATSREGGPNQPQHF.

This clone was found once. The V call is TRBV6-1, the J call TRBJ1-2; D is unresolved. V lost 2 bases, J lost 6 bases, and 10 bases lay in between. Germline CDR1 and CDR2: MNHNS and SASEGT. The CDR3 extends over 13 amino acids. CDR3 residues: CASSEYAQNGYTF. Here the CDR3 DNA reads TGTGCCAGCAGTGAATATGCACAGAATGGCTACACCTTC.